This T cell receptor beta chain comes out of a study of T cells in Graves' hyperthyroidism and ophthalmopathy. Findings and caveats of the study: Ophthalmopathy was model-predicted a median roughly six months pre-onset.

Ten or more counts support this clonotype. Its antigen remains unidentified. Diagnosis of hyperthyroidism was new in patients aged 18 to 65, and its duration was under 2 months. The PBMCs had their origin in less than 13 ml of fresh peripheral blood. Amplified TCR beta CDR3 regions derived from RNA transcripts. A set of HTBI primers served as the primers for a first-round RT-PCR of the TCR CDR3. From the multiplex PCR reads, TCRdb called clonotypes with MiXCR, one entry per CDR3 protein. The sample shows fewer than 110,000 distinct CDR3 sequences, 16% of them seen only once. Germline V gene data show CDR1 as SQVTM and CDR2 as ANQGSEA. The ends were cut back, 4 bases at V and 1 base at J, with 10 bases in the middle. The CDR3 has 13 residues.

The rearrangement links TRBV29-1 to TRBJ1-1, with D maybe TRBD1 (6 bases). The material sequenced was blood. This receptor was taken from a woman in her forties or fifties with Graves' hyperthyroidism. The CDR3 is CSVVRGPNTEAFF. The CDR3 region has the DNA TGCAGCGTTGTTCGGGGGCCGAACACTGAAGCTTTCTTT. The variable domain in full, completed from reference TRBV29-1 and TRBJ1-1, reads SAVISQKPSRDICQRGTSLTIQCQVDSQVTMMFWYRQQPGQSLTLIATANQGSEATYESGFVIDKFPISRPNLTFSTLTVSNMSPEDSSIYLCSVVRGPNTEAFFGQGTRLTVV.